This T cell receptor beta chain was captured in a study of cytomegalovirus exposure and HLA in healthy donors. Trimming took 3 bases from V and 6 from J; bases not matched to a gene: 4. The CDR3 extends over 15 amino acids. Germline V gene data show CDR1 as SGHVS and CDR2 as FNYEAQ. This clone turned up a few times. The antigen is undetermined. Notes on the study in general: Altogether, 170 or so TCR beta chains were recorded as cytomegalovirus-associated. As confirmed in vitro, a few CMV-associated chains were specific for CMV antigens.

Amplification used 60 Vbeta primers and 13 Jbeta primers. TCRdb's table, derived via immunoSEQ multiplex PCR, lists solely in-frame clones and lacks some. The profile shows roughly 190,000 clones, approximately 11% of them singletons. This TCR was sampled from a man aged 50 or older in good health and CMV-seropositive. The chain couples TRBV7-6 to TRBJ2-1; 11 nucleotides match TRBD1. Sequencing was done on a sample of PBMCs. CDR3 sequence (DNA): TGTGCCAGCAGCTTGTGGGACAGGGGGTTCAATGAGCAGTTCTTC. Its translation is CASSLWDRGFNEQFF.